This entry lists 18 T cell receptor beta chains sequenced from one sample in a study of shared clonotypes between healthy human individuals. The assay was immunoSEQ multiplex PCR, and TCRdb's table has in-frame clones only and misses some. This sample has about 2 million clones, with 85% to 95% found just once. Sequenced: naive CD4+ T cells sorted from blood. As to subset: CD45RA+ positively selected. The origin of the receptors is a man younger than 35 in good health.

The chain uses TRBV14 and TRBJ2-3, with TRBD2 identical over 12 bases. Trimming removed 4 bases from V and 4 bases from J; junction bases left unmatched: 0. The CDR3 length is 14 residues. Germline V gene sequence: CDR1 SGHDN, CDR2 FVKESK. CDR3 residues: CASSRLAGADTQYF. The CDR3 DNA reads TGTGCCAGCAGCCGACTAGCGGGAGCAGATACGCAGTATTTT.

The chain has TRBV18 and TRBJ1-5; tentatively, D is TRBD1 (5 bases). Trimming pared 3 bases from V and 0 bases from J, leaving 9 bases between. The CDR3 contains 15 residues. The V gene's germline CDR1 is KGHSH and CDR2 LQKENI. The CDR3 DNA follows: TGTGCCAGCTCACCGGGGGAATATAGCAATCAGCCCCAGCATTTT. It yields the protein CASSPGEYSNQPQHF.

Turning to this clone: This specimen includes other DNA sequences encoding the same CDR3. The chain has TRBV29-1 and TRBJ1-1; the D is unclear. CDR1 is SQVTM and CDR2 is ANQGSEA in the germline V gene. V was shortened by 2 bases and J by 2 bases, with 9 bases between the two germline ends. CDR3 length equals 13 residues. CDR3 DNA sequence: TGCAGCGTTGAACGTCAGCTTAACACTGAAGCTTTCTTT. It yields the protein CSVERQLNTEAFF.

The CDR3 loop reads CASSQSTSGAYNEQFF. For the CDR3, the DNA is TGCGCCAGCAGCCAATCGACTAGCGGTGCCTACAATGAGCAGTTCTTC. This chain connects TRBV4-1 to TRBJ2-1; 9 bases are shared with TRBD2. Germline V CDR1 and CDR2: MGHRA, YSYEKL. The length of the CDR3 is 16 residues. J was trimmed by 2 bases and V by 2 bases; bases with no gene match: 4.

J is TRBJ2-5 and V is TRBV6-6, with D perhaps TRBD1 or TRBD2 (5 bases each). This CDR3 comprises 12 residues. Between the trimmed V and J ends, which lost 7 bases and 8 bases, there was a span of 14 bases. Per the germline V gene, CDR1 is MNHNY and CDR2 is SVGAGI (reference sequence). CDR3 sequence: CASKLGERTQYF. The CDR3 nucleotides are TGTGCCAGCAAGCTAGGGGAGAGAACCCAGTACTTC.

This clone has only one observation. This chain links TRBV9 with TRBJ2-2; 10 nucleotides align to TRBD2. The V gene's germline CDR1 is SGDLS and CDR2 YYNGEE. The CDR3 sequence is 16 residues long. V lost 2 bases, J lost 3 bases, and 4 bases stayed unmatched. The CDR3 region is CASSVTSGAHTGELFF. The CDR3, as DNA: TGTGCCAGCAGCGTTACTAGCGGGGCACACACCGGGGAGCTGTTTTTT.

V and J are TRBV5-1 and TRBJ2-2; TRBD1 matches 10 bases. V trimming: 5 bases; J trimming: 5 bases; junction bases outside the gene matches: 15. Germline assignment: CDR1 SGHRS and CDR2 YFSETQ. This CDR3 region has 18 residues. The CDR3 region has the DNA TGCGCCAGCAGTACCGGGACAGGGGCGGCTGTGGGAACCGGGGAGCTGTTTTTT. It yields the protein CASSTGTGAAVGTGELFF. Full variable domain (missing parts from reference TRBV5-1 and TRBJ2-2): KAGVTQTPRYLIKTRGQQVTLSCSPISGHRSVSWYQQTPGQGLQFLFEYFSETQRNKGNFPGRFSGRQFSNSRSEMNVSTLELGDSALYLCASSTGTGAAVGTGELFFGEGSRLTVL.

The rearrangement uses TRBV5-1 and TRBJ1-1, with a weak D call TRBD1 (5 bases). CDR1 is SGHRS and CDR2 is YFSETQ in the germline V gene. Between the trimmed V and J ends, which lost 4 bases and 2 bases, there was a span of 21 bases. The length of the CDR3 is 17 residues. In DNA, the CDR3 is TGCGCCAGCAGCCCAGGACACCTAAGCGGTTCAAACACTGAAGCTTTCTTT. Translated, it gives CASSPGHLSGSNTEAFF.

The V call is TRBV4-1, the J call TRBJ1-2, with D perhaps TRBD1 (5 bases). The germline V and J ends were trimmed by 3 bases and 6 bases, with 20 bases remaining between them. The CDR3 sequence is 16 residues long. Germline lookup yields CDR1 MGHRA and CDR2 YSYEKL. CDR3 residues: CASSQVTTGDANGYTF. CDR3 bases: TGCGCCAGCAGCCAGGTGACGACGGGGGACGCAAATGGCTACACCTTC.

Comment on this clone: Distinct nucleotide sequences in the sample also encode this CDR3. The chain couples TRBV2 to TRBJ1-2; 10 positions agree with TRBD1. CDR3 length equals 14 residues. Germline CDR1 and CDR2: SNHLY and FYNNEI. With V trimmed by 6 bases and J by 5 bases, 6 bases remained unmatched. This CDR3 is CASSRQGAGYGYTF. For the CDR3, the DNA is TGTGCCAGCAGCCGACAGGGGGCGGGGTATGGCTACACCTTC.

The gene calls are TRBV14 and TRBJ1-6; D is uncertain. Looked up from germline, CDR1 is SGHDN and CDR2 is FVKESK. The CDR3 runs to 15 residues. Trimming removed 0 bases at V and 7 bases at J, with 10 bases between. The DNA of the CDR3 is TGTGCCAGCAGCCAAGATCGGAAAGTAAATTCACCCCTCCACTTT. This encodes CASSQDRKVNSPLHF.

The V and J genes are TRBV4-3 and TRBJ2-2; D not resolved. Trimming cost V 5 bases and J 1 base, with 11 bases left between them. This CDR3 contains 15 residues. From germline, CDR1 is LGHNA and CDR2 YSLEER. The CDR3 reads CASSLDLGNTGELFF. CDR3 sequence (DNA): TGCGCCAGCAGCTTGGACCTGGGGAACACCGGGGAGCTGTTTTTT.

V is TRBV6-1 and J is TRBJ2-7; D perhaps matches TRBD2 (5 bases). The CDR3 runs 13 residues. V was clipped by 5 bases and J by 4 bases, with 12 bases between them. CDR1 and CDR2 (germline): MNHNS, SASEGT. For the CDR3, the DNA is TGTGCCAGCAGTCGACATTCGGGGTACGAGCAGTACTTC. Translating gives CASSRHSGYEQYF.

V usage is TRBV29-1 and J usage is TRBJ2-5; D not certain. The CDR3 has 13 amino acids. The germline V gene encodes CDR1 SQVTM and CDR2 ANQGSEA. V gave up 2 bases and J gave up 2 bases, with 9 bases separating them. In nucleotides, the CDR3 is TGCAGCGTTGAAAAAACAGTTCAAGAGACCCAGTACTTC. This sequence encodes CSVEKTVQETQYF.

The chain uses TRBV29-1 and TRBJ1-4, with a weak D call TRBD1 (5 bases). This CDR3 region has 13 residues. Germline CDR1 reads SQVTM; CDR2 reads ANQGSEA. V was cut by 6 bases and J by 5 bases, with 13 bases left in between. The CDR3 reads CSVQKGPNEKLFF. The DNA for the CDR3 is TGCAGCGTACAAAAGGGACCCAATGAAAAACTGTTTTTT.

This chain uses TRBV30 with TRBJ2-5; D may match TRBD1 or TRBD2 (6 bases each). CDR1 is GTSNPN and CDR2 is SVGIG in the germline V gene (reference sequence). CDR3 length equals 12 residues. Deletions cut 5 bases from V and 10 bases from J, with 17 bases between. The CDR3 coding sequence is TGTGCCTGGGCGGGACACACGAACCTCCAGTACTTC. This gives the protein CAWAGHTNLQYF.

The chain joins TRBV2 to TRBJ2-1, with 7 positions matching TRBD2. CDR3 length equals 15 residues. CDR1 is SNHLY and CDR2 is FYNNEI in the germline V gene. V was clipped by 6 bases and J by 9 bases; unmatched bases: 14. This CDR3 is CASRLVGTSAGEQFF. As DNA, the CDR3 is TGTGCCAGCAGGTTGGTCGGCACTAGCGCGGGTGAGCAGTTCTTC.

This clone was recorded once. CDR3 protein: CASSQFWTSSYEQYF. DNA of the CDR3: TGCGCCAGCAGCCAATTCTGGACAAGCTCCTACGAGCAGTACTTC. The chain is built from TRBV4-1 and TRBJ2-7; tentatively, D is TRBD1 (5 bases). Germline V lookup: CDR1 MGHRA, CDR2 YSYEKL. The CDR3 spans 15 residues. Deletions cut 2 bases from V and 0 bases from J, with 11 bases between.